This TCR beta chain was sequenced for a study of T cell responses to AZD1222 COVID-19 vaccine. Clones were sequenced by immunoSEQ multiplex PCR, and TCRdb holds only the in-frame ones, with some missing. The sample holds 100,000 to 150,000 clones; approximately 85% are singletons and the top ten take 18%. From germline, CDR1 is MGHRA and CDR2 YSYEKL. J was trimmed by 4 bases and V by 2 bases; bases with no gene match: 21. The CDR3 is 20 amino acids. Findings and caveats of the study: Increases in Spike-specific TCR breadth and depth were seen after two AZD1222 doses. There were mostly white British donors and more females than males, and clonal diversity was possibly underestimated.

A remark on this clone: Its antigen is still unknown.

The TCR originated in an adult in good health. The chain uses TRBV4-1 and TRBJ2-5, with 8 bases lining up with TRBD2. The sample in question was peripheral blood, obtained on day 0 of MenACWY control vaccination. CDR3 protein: CASSQRFGLAGGFNPETQYF. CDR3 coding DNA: TGCGCCAGCAGCCAACGATTCGGCCTTGCGGGAGGCTTTAACCCAGAGACCCAGTACTTC.